This TCR beta chain is drawn from a study of blood T cell repertoires in COVID-19. In the study overall: The United States, Italy and Spain provided the acute and convalescent COVID-19 samples. T cells, B-cell-depleted T cells, or PBMCs provided the cDNA or gDNA that served as material.

In the original workflow: Amplified reference gene primers provided the basis for estimating nucleated cell counts. TCRdb's copy holds only in-frame clones and misses some; the assay was immunoSEQ multiplex PCR. From that table come the V and J calls and clone size; the DNA was used to work out D and trimming. Of approximately 220,000 clones in the sample, around nine tenths were seen once. Trimming cost V 3 bases and J 9 bases, with 15 bases left between them. The germline V gene has CDR1 WNHNN and CDR2 SYGVQD (reference sequence). This CDR3 contains 14 residues. The V call is TRBV10-1, the J call TRBJ2-1, with TRBD2 as a possible D gene (5 bases). This clonotype was obtained from a man aged 55 to 70 who had recovered from COVID-19. Sequencing was carried out using peripheral blood. The CDR3 sequence is CASSDGGSLGEQFF. CDR3 in DNA: TGCGCCAGCAGTGATGGTGGGAGTCTAGGTGAGCAGTTCTTC.